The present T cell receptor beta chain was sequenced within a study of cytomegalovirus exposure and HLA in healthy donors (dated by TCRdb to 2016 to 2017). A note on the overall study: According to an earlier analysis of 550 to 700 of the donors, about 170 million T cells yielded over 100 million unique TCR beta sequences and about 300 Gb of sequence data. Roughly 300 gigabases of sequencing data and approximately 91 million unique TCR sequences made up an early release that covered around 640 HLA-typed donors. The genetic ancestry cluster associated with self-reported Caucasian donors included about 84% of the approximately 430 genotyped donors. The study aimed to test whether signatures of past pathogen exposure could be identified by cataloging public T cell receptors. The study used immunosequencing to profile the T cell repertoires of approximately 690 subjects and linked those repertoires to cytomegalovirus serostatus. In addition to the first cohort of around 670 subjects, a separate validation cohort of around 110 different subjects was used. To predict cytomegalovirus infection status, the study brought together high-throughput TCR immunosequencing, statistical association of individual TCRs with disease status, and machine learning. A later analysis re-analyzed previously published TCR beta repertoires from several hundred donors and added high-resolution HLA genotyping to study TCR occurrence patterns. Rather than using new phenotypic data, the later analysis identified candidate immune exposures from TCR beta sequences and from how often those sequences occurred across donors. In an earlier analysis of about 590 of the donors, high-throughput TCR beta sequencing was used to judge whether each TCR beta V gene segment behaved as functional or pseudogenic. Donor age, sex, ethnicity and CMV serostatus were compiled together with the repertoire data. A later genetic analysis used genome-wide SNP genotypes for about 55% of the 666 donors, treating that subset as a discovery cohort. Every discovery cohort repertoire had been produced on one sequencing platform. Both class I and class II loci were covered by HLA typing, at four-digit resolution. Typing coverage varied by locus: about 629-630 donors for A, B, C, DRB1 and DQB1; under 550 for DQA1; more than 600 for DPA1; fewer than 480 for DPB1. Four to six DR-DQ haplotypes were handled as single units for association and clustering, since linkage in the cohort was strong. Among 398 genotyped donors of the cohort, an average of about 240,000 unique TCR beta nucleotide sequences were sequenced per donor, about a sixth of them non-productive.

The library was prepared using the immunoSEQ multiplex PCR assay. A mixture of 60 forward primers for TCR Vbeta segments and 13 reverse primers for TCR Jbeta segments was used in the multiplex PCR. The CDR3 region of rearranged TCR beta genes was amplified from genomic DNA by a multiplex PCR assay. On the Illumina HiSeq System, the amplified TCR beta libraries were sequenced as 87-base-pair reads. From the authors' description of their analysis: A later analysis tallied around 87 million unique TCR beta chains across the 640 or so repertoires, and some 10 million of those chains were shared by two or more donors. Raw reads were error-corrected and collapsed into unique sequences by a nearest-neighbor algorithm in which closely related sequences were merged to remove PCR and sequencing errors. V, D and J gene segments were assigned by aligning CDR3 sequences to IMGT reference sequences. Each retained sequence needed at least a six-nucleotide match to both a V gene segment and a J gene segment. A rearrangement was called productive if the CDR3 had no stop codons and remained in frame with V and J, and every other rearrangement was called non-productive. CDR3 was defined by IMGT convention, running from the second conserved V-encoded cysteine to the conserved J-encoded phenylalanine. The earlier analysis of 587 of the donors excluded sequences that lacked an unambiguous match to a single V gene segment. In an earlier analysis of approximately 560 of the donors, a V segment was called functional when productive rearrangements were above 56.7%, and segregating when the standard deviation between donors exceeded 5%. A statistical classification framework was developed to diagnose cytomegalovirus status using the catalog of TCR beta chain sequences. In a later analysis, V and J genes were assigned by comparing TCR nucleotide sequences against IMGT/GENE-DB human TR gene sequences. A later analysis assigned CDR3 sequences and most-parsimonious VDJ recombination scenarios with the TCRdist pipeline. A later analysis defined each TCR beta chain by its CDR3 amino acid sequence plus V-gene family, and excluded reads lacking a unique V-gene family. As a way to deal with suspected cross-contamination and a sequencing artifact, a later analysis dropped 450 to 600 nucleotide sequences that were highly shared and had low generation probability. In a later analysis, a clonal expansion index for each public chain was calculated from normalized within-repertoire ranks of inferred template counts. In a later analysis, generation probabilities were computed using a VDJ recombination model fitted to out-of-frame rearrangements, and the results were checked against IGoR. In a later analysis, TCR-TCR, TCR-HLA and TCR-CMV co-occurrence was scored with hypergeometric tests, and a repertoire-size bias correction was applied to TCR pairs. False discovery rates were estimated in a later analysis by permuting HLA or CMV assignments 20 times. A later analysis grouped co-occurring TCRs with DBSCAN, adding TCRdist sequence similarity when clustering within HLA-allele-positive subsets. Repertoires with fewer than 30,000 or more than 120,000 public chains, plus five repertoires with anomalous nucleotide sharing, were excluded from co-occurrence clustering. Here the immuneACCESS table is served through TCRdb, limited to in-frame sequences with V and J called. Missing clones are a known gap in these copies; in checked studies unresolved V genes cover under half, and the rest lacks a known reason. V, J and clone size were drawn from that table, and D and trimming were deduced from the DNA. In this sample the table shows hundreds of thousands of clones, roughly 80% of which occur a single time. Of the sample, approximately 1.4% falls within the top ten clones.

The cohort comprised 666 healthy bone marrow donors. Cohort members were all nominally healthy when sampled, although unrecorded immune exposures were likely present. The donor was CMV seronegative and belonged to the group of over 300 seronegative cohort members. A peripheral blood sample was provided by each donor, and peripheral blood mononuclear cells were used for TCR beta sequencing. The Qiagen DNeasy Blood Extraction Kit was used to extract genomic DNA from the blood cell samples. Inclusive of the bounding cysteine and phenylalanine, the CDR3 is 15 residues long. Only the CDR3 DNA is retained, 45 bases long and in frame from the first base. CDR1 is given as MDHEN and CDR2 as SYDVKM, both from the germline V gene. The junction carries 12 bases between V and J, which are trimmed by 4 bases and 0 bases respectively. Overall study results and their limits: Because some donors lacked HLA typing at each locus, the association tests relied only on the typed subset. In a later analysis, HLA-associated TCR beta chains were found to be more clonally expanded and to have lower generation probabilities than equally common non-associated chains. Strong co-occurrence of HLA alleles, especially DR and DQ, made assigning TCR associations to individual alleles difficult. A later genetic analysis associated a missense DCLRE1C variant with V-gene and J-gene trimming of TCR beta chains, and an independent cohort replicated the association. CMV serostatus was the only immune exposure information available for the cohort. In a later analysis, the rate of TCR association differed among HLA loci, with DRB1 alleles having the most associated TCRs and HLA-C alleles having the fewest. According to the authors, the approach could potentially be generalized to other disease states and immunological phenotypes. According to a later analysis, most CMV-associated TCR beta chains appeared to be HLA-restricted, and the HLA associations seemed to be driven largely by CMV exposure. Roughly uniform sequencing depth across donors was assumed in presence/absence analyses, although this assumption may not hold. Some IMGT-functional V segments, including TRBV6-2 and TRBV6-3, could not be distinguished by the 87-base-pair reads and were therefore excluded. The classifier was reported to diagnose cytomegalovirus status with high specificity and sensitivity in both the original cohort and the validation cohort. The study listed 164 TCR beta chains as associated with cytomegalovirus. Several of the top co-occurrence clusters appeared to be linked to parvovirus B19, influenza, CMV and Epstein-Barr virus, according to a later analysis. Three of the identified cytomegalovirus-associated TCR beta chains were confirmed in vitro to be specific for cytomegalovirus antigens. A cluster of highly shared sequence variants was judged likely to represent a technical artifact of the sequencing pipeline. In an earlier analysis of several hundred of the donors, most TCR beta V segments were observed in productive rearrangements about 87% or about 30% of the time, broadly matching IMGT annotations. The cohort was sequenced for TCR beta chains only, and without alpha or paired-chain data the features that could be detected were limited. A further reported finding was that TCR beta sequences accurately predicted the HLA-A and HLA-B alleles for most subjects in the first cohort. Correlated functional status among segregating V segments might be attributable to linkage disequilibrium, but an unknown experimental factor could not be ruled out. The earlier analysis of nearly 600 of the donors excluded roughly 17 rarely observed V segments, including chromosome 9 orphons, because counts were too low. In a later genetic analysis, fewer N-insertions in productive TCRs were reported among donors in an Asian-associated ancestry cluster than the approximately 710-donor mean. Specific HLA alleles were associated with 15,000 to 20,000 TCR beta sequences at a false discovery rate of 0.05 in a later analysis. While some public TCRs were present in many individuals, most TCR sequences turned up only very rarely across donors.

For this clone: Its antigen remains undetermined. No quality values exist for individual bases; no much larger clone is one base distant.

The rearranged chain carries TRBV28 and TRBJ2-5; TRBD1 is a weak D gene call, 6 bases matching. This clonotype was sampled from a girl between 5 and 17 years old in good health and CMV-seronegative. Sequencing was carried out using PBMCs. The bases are TGTGCCAGCAGTTCCGGACAGCTATACCAAGAGACCCAGTACTTC. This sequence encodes CASSSGQLYQETQYF.